The clone carrying this T cell receptor (beta chain) was observed many times. These data belong to a study of T cells in Graves' hyperthyroidism and ophthalmopathy. Overall study: Peripheral blood was secured at the point of initial diagnosis, before any treatment.

The study excluded patients with uncontrolled infection, other autoimmune disease, pregnancy or lactation. For the diagnoses, clinical symptoms, serum thyroxine and TRAb, thyroid ultrasound and orbital computed tomography were used. V lost 5 bases to trimming and J lost 0 bases; unmatched junction nucleotides: 9. The CDR3 totals 16 residues. What was amplified from RNA transcripts were TCR beta CDR3 regions. Researchers ran a first-round RT-PCR on the TCR CDR3 using the HTBI primer set. TCRdb re-called the multiplex PCR reads with MiXCR, one entry per CDR3 protein. This sample has 450,000 to 550,000 distinct CDR3 sequences, with less than 25% found just once.

Sequencing used blood. V gene TRBV12-3 or TRBV12-4 combines with J gene TRBJ1-2; 7 bases fit TRBD1. The sequence came from a young woman with Graves' ophthalmopathy. CDR3: CASSADDRAANYGYTF. CDR3 bases: TGTGCCAGCAGTGCCGATGACAGGGCTGCTAACTATGGCTACACCTTC.